The 4 T cell receptor beta chains in this list originate from one sample, sequenced in a study of OX40 agonist ivuxolimab in advanced cancers. The method was immunoSEQ multiplex PCR; TCRdb's version includes in-frame clones alone and lacks a portion of them. Of approximately 82,000 clones listed, 75% to 90% were seen once; the top ten hold less than 2.5%. This specimen was CD4+ or CD8+ T cells sorted from blood, taken in a trial of the OX40 agonist ivuxolimab. Receptors were obtained from an adult with an advanced solid tumor such as melanoma, head and neck, liver or kidney cancer.

CDR3 bases: TGTGCCAGCAGCGCCTCCTACGAGCAGTACTTC. Protein product: CASSASYEQYF. The chain carries TRBV7-2 and TRBJ2-7; D gene ambiguous. Trimming cost V 5 bases and J 0 bases, with 2 bases left between them. Looked up from germline, CDR1 is SGHTA and CDR2 is FQGNSA. The CDR3 spans 11 residues.

This clone was detected only a few times. J is TRBJ1-2 and V is TRBV27, with D possibly being TRBD1 (5 bases). Germline CDR1 reads MNHEY; CDR2 reads SMNVEV (reference sequence). This CDR3 has 13 residues. Trimming took 7 bases from V and 4 from J, leaving 13 bases between them. The DNA of the CDR3 is TGTGCCAGCACCTCCGGGGGGACCTATGGCTACACCTTC. This sequence encodes CASTSGGTYGYTF.

This chain uses TRBV15 with TRBJ1-6; 7 nucleotides match TRBD1. The ends lost 6 bases at V and 7 bases at J; junction bases unmatched: 6. Germline CDR1 reads LNHNV; CDR2 reads YYDKDF (reference sequence). The CDR3 is 14 amino acids. The CDR3 nucleotides read TGTGCCACCAGTAGCCGGGACAGCAATTCACCCCTCCACTTT. This encodes CATSSRDSNSPLHF.

This clone is classed as medium-sized (0.01 to 0.1%). The germline gene is not matched at one end of the junction; a read error may be the cause. The chain joins TRBV7-2 to TRBJ1-5; D not certain. This CDR3 has 15 residues. Germline values: CDR1 SGHTA, CDR2 FQGNSA. CDR3 sequence reads: CASSLERGLHQPQHF. The CDR3 DNA reads TGTGCCAGCAGCTTAGAACGCGGACTGCATCAACCCCAGCATTTT.